This record concerns one T cell receptor (beta chain) sequence. The antigen remains unidentified. Germline loops: CDR1 LNHNV, CDR2 YYDKDF (reference sequence). This CDR3 spans 14 amino acids. V lost 0 bases and J lost 12, with 17 bases in between. The data stem from a study of cytomegalovirus exposure and HLA in healthy donors. Study-wide points: High specificity and sensitivity for cytomegalovirus status were reported for the classifier. Investigators reported under 200 TCR beta chains as tied to cytomegalovirus. Subsequent analysis showed first-cohort TCR clusters tending to co-occur in more than 90 validation repertoires. In vitro work confirmed that a few CMV-associated chains recognize CMV antigens.

Profiling relied on immunoSEQ multiplex PCR, and the TCRdb table lists in-frame clones only, not all of them. The sample has about 58,000 clones; around 90% are singletons. What was sequenced was PBMCs. The sequence derives from a man younger than 35 in good health and CMV-seronegative. The rearrangement joins TRBV15 to TRBJ2-5; maybe TRBD2 (7 bases). The CDR3, as DNA: TGTGCCACCAGCAGAGATGGGGGGGGGCTCGAGGAGTACTTC. It is translated as CATSRDGGGLEEYF. Full variable domain (remainder filled in from reference TRBV15 and TRBJ2-5): DAMVIQNPRYQVTQFGKPVTLSCSQTLNHNVMYWYQQKSSQAPKLLFHYYDKDFNNEADTPDNFQSRRPNTSFCFLDIRSPGLGDTAMYLCATSRDGGGLEEYFGPGTRLLVL.